The clone carrying this T cell receptor (beta chain) was recorded only once. Its target is not known. The data stem from a study of T cell repertoires in cytomegalovirus infection. Study details: An indication of both CMV infection and matching HLA type came from public TCR beta signatures.

One entry per CDR3 protein, called by TCRdb with MiXCR from the reads. There are about 490,000 distinct CDR3 sequences in the sample; 26% occur only once, and about 12% lies in the top ten. Findings and limits, study-wide: Clonotype analysis showed dominance of the ex vivo response by HLA-C-restricted CMV-specific TCR beta clonotypes. Totalled public TCR beta family frequency picked out people who carried CMV plus the relevant HLA.

The length of the CDR3 is 15 residues. After removal of 4 bases from V and 8 bases from J, the junction contained 14 bases not matched to a gene. CDR1 is SGDLS and CDR2 is YYNGEE in the germline V gene. Sequences were obtained from PBMCs. The sequence derives from a human donor in good health (CMV status not recorded). Some clones in this sample may be carry-over from other donors' samples. The chain joins TRBV9 to TRBJ1-2; 7 bases are a match to TRBD1. In DNA form, the CDR3 reads TGTGCCAGCAGCACCGGGACAGACATTTATGGGGGCTACACCTTC. It codes for CASSTGTDIYGGYTF.